This entry describes one T cell receptor (beta chain). No cognate antigen has been identified for it. Per-base qualities were not stored, and no clone one base away is much larger. V gives up 5 bases and J gives up 1 base, and the segment between their germline ends measures 11 bases. Taken from cysteine to phenylalanine, the CDR3 has 13 residues. Solely the CDR3 DNA is kept, with 39 bases framed from the first base. From the germline V gene (reference sequence), CDR1 is GTSNPN and CDR2 is SVGIG. The library was prepared using the immunoSEQ multiplex PCR assay. For TCR sequencing, RNA was extracted from every sample and reverse transcribed into cDNA to serve as template. SuperScript III was used for first-strand cDNA synthesis, primed with a 2:1 mix of oligo-dT and random hexamers. A synthetic immune receptor repertoire was used to gauge amplification bias, and whatever bias remained was removed computationally. Concerning the study's data processing: Raw reads were preprocessed to remove errors, and CDR3 was defined according to IMGT conventions as the region from the conserved cysteine to phenylalanine. Clonality was computed by normalizing Shannon entropy by log2 of the number of productive unique TCRs and subtracting the result from 1. CD4 or CD8 identity of scalp clones was inferred by cross-referencing scalp TCRbeta sequences with sorted blood CD4 and CD8 repertoires. TCRdb re-hosts the immuneACCESS table, in-frame sequences only. Its copies lack some clones; in the studies checked, an unresolved V gene accounts for under half of them, and the cause for the rest is not known. V, J and clone size were drawn from that table, and D and trimming were deduced from the DNA. For this sample the table gives about 180,000 clones, of which 65% to 75% were detected only once. More than 9.5% of the sample is in the top ten clones.

The data are from a study of CD8+ T cells in alopecia areata (dated by TCRdb to between 2018 and 2020). At the level of the whole study: The treated patients, all with moderate-to-severe alopecia areata, were enrolled in an open-label pilot trial of oral tofacitinib given at 5 to 10 mg twice daily. Patients received tofacitinib for 6 to 18 months and were then followed off drug for 6 months to check for delayed response and recurrence. On the human side, TCRbeta sequencing was run on scalp tissue and on sorted CD4+ and CD8+ peripheral blood T cells from healthy controls and from alopecia areata patients with either patchy or totalis/universalis disease. immunoSEQ multiplex PCR using 35 Vbeta forward primers and 13 Jbeta reverse primers was used to amplify TCRbeta CDR3 regions. The study used high-throughput TCRbeta sequencing to examine T cell clonal expansion in alopecia areata, in both the C3H/HeJ mouse model and human patients. Biopsies were taken from tofacitinib-treated patients at baseline and at 4 and 24 weeks of treatment, and a later scalp biopsy was taken in several of the tofacitinib-treated patients. Scalp clonality was compared across normal scalp (n=4), patchy alopecia areata scalp (n=8), and alopecia totalis/universalis scalp (n=8). RNA came from the PAXgene miRNA kit for fixed scalp, the miRNeasy kit for PBMCs, and the RNeasy kit for mouse skin. Overall study results and their limits: Higher clonality and more expanded CD8+ clones were observed in lesional scalp than in normal scalp, particularly in alopecia totalis/universalis, a finding suggestive of antigenic drive. Shared TCR sequences between patients were less evident than in mice, which may be partly attributable to HLA diversity in the patient population. Resident alphabeta T cells in normal human skin are also sequenced, complicating scalp TCR repertoire analysis, unlike mouse skin dominated by gammadelta T cells.

This specimen's time point label, interpreted: baseline before oral tofacitinib. Lesional scalp punch biopsies and peripheral blood were collected from alopecia areata patients. PBMCs were separated by density centrifugation and stained for CD3, CD4 and CD8, after which CD4+ and CD8+ T cells were sorted on a FACSAria. The material sequenced was CD8+ T cells sorted from blood, taken at week 0. The sequence links TRBV30 to TRBJ1-1; the D gene remains uncertain. The TCR comes from a human donor with alopecia areata. The CDR3 reads as follows: CAWLDPWNTEAFF. The nucleotide sequence reads TGTGCCTGGCTTGATCCTTGGAACACTGAAGCTTTCTTT.